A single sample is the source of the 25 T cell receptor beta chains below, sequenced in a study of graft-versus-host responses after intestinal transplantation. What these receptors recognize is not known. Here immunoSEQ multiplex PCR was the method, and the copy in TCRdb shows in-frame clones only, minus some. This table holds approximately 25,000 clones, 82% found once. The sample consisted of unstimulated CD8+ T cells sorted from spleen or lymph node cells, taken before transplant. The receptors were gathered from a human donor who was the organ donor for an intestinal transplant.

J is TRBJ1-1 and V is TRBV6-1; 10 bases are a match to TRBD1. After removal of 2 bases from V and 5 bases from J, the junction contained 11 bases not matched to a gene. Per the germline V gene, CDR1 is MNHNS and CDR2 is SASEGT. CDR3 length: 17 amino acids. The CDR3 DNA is TGTGCCAGCAGTGAAAGAATGACAGGGGGCATGGGGACTGAAGCTTTCTTT. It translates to CASSERMTGGMGTEAFF.

The CDR3 coding sequence is TGTGCCAGCAGTGAAAAGGTTGGAGAGGGAAACACCATATATTTT. Protein sequence: CASSEKVGEGNTIYF. The chain joins TRBV6-1 to TRBJ1-3; D is ambiguous. The CDR3 has 15 residues. Germline loops: CDR1 MNHNS, CDR2 SASEGT. V lost 2 bases to trimming and J lost 4 bases, with 12 bases between them.

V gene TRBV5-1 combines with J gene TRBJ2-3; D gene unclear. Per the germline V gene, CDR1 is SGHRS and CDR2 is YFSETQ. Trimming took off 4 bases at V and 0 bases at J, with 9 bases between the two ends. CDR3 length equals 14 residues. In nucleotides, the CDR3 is TGCGCCAGCAGCGCTTTTAAGAGCACAGATACGCAGTATTTT. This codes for CASSAFKSTDTQYF.

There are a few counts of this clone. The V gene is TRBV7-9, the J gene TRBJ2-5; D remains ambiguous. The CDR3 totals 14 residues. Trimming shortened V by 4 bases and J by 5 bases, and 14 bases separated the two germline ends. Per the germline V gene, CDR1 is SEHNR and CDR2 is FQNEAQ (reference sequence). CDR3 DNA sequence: TGTGCCAGCAGCTCCCGGGCCAGCAGGGAGACCCAGTACTTC. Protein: CASSSRASRETQYF. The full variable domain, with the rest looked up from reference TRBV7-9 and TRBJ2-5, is DTGVSQNPRHKITKRGQNVTFRCDPISEHNRLYWYRQTLGQGPEFLTYFQNEAQLEKSRLLSDRFSAERPKGSFSTLEIQRTEQGDSAMYLCASSSRASRETQYFGPGTRLLVL.

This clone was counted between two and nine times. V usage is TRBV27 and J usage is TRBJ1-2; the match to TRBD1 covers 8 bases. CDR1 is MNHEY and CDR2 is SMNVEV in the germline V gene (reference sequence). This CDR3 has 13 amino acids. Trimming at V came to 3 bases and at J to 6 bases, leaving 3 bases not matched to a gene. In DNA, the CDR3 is TGTGCCAGCAGTTTGGCAGGGGGCCATGGCTACACCTTC. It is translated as CASSLAGGHGYTF.

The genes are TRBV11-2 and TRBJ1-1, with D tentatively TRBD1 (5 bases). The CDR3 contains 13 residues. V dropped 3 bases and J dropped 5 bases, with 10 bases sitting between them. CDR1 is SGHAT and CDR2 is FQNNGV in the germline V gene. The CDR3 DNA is TGTGCCAGCAGCTTCGGGGGGAGAACTGAAGCTTTCTTT. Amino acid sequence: CASSFGGRTEAFF.

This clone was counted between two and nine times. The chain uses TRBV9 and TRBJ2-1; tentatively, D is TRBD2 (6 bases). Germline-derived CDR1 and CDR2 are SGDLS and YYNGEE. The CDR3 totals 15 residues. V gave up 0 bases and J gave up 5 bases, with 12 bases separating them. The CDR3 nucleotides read TGTGCCAGCAGCGTAGTCGGGGGTGCAAACAATGAGCAGTTCTTC. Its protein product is CASSVVGGANNEQFF.

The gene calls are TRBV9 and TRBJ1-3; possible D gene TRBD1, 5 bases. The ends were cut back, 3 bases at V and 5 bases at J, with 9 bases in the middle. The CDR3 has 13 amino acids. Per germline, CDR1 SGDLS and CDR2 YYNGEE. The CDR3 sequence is CASSAGGRNTIYF. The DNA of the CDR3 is TGTGCCAGCAGCGCCGGGGGAAGAAACACCATATATTTT. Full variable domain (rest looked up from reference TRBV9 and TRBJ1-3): DSGVTQTPKHLITATGQRVTLRCSPRSGDLSVYWYQQSLDQGLQFLIQYYNGEERAKGNILERFSAQQFPDLHSELNLSSLELGDSALYFCASSAGGRNTIYFGEGSWLTVV.

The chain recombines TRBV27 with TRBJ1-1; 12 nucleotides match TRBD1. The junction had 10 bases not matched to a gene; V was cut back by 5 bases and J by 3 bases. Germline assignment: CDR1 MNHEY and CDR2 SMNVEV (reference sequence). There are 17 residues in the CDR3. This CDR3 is CASSTTGTGGSHTEAFF. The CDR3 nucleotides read TGTGCCAGCAGTACTACCGGGACAGGGGGCTCTCACACTGAAGCTTTCTTT.

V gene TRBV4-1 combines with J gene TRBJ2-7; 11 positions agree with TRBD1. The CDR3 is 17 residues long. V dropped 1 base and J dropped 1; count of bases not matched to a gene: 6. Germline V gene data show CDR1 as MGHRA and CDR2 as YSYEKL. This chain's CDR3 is CASSQVLGTGGSYEQYF. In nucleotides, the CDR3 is TGCGCCAGCAGCCAAGTCCTTGGGACAGGGGGTTCCTACGAGCAGTACTTC.

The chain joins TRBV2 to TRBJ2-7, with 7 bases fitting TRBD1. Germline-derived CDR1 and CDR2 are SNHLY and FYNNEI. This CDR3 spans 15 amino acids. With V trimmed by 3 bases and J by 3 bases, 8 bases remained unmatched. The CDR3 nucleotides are TGTGCCAGCAGTGATCCGGGACAGTTTTACTACGAGCAGTACTTC. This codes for CASSDPGQFYYEQYF. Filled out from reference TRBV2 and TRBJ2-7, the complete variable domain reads EPEVTQTPSHQVTQMGQEVILRCVPISNHLYFYWYRQILGQKVEFLVSFYNNEISEKSEIFDDQFSVERPDGSNFTLKIRSTKLEDSAMYFCASSDPGQFYYEQYFGPGTRLTVT.

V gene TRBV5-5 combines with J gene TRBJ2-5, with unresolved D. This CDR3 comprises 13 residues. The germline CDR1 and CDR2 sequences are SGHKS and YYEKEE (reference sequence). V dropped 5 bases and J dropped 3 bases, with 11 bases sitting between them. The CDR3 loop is CASSIPPEETQYF. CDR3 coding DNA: TGTGCCAGCAGTATACCGCCGGAAGAGACCCAGTACTTC.

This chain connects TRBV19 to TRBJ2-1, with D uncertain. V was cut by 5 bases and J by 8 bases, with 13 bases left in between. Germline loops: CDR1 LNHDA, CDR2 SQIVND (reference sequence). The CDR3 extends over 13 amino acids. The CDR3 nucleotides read TGTGCCAGTAGTCCCCCGGGTTGGGATGAGCAGTTCTTC. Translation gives CASSPPGWDEQFF. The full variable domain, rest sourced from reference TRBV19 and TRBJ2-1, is DGGITQSPKYLFRKEGQNVTLSCEQNLNHDAMYWYRQDPGQGLRLIYYSQIVNDFQKGDIAEGYSVSREKKESFPLTVTSAQKNPTAFYLCASSPPGWDEQFFGPGTRLTVL.

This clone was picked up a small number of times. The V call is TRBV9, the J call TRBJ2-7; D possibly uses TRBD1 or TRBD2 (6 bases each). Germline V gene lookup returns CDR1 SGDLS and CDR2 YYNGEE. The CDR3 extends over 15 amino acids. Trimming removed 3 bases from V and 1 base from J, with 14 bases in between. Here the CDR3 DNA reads TGTGCCAGCAGCGCCGGGGGCTCTCAATCCTACGAGCAGTACTTC. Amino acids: CASSAGGSQSYEQYF. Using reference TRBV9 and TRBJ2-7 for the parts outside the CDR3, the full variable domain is DSGVTQTPKHLITATGQRVTLRCSPRSGDLSVYWYQQSLDQGLQFLIQYYNGEERAKGNILERFSAQQFPDLHSELNLSSLELGDSALYFCASSAGGSQSYEQYFGPGTRLTVT.

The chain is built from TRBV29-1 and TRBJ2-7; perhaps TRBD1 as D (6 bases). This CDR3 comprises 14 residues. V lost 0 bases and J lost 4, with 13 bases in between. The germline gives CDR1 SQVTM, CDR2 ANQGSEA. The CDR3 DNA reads TGCAGCGTTGAAGAACAGGGAACGTCGTACGAGCAGTACTTC. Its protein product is CSVEEQGTSYEQYF.

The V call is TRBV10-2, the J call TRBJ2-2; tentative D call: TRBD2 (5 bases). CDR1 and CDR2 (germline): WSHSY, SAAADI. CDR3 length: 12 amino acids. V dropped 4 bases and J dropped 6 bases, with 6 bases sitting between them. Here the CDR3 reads CASSGSAGELFF. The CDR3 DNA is TGCGCCAGCAGTGGTAGCGCCGGGGAGCTGTTTTTT.

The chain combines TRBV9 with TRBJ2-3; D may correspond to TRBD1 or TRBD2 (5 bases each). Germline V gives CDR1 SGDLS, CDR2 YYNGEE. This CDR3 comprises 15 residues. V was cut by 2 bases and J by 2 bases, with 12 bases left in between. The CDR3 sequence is CASSVWGRTTDTQYF. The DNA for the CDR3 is TGTGCCAGCAGCGTTTGGGGGAGAACCACAGATACGCAGTATTTT.

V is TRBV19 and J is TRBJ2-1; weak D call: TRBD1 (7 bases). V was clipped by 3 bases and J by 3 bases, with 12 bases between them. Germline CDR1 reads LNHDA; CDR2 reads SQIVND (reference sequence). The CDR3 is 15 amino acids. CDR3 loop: CASSMGQGGYNEQFF. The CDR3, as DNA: TGTGCCAGTAGTATGGGTCAGGGGGGCTACAATGAGCAGTTCTTC.

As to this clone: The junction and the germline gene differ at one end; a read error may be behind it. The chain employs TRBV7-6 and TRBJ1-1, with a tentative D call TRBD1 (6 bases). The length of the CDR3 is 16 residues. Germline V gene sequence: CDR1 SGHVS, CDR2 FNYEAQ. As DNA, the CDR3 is TGTGCCAGCTGCTTAAGTACAGGGCCCATGAACACTGAAGCTTTCTTT. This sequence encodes CASCLSTGPMNTEAFF.

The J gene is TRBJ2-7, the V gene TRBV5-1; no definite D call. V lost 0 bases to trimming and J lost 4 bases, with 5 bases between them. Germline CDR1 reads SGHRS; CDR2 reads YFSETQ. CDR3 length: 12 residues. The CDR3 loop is CASSLAPYEQYF. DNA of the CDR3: TGCGCCAGCAGCTTGGCTCCTTACGAGCAGTACTTC.

The CDR3 spells CASSLALSSYNEQFF. The CDR3 coding sequence is TGTGCCAGCAGCTTAGCGCTGAGCTCCTACAATGAGCAGTTCTTC. The chain joins TRBV7-2 to TRBJ2-1; no reliable D call. V was shortened by 0 bases and J by 0 bases, with 6 bases between the two germline ends. The CDR3 consists of 15 residues. The germline V gene has CDR1 SGHTA and CDR2 FQGNSA. Filled out from reference TRBV7-2 and TRBJ2-1, the complete variable domain reads GAGVSQSPSNKVTEKGKDVELRCDPISGHTALYWYRQSLGQGLEFLIYFQGNSAPDKSGLPSDRFSAERTGGSVSTLTIQRTQQEDSAVYLCASSLALSSYNEQFFGPGTRLTVL.

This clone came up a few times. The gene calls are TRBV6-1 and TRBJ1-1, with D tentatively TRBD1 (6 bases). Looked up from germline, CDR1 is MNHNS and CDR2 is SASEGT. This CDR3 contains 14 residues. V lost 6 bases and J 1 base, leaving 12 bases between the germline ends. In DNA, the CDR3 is TGTGCCAGCAGACCTCAGGGGAAGAACACTGAAGCTTTCTTT. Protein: CASRPQGKNTEAFF.

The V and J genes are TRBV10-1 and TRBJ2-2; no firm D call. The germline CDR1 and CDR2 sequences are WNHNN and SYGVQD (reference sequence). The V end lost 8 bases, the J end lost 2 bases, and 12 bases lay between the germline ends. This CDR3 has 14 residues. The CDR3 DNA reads TGCGCCAGCTGCGACTCGGGCAACACCGGGGAGCTGTTTTTT. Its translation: CASCDSGNTGELFF.

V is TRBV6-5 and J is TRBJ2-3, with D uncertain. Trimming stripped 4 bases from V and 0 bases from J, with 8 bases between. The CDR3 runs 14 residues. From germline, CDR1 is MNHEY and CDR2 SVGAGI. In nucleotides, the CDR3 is TGTGCCAGCAGTTTCTCAGGTAGCACAGATACGCAGTATTTT. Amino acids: CASSFSGSTDTQYF.

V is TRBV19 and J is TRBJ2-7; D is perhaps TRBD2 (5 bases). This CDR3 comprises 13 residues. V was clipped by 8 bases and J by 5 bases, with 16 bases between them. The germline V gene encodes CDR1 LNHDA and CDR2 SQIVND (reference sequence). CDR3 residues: CASRWTEAHEQYF. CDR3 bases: TGTGCCAGTCGCTGGACGGAGGCCCACGAGCAGTACTTC.